These 28 T cell receptor beta chains came from one sample sequenced in a study of control samples from healthy donors and cancer patients. Method: immunoSEQ multiplex PCR; TCRdb's copy keeps in-frame clones and lacks some. The sample has over 150,000 clones, roughly 89% seen once. The sample was blood. These receptors were collected from a woman aged 45-65 years in good health.

CDR3 in DNA: TGCAGCGCGACGGCATTGTTGTTGAGAGGGACGGCGAACACCGGGGAGCTGTTTTTT. Its translation is CSATALLLRGTANTGELFF. The V call is TRBV29-1, the J call TRBJ2-2; tentatively, D is TRBD1 or TRBD2 (5 bases each). V shed 7 bases and J shed 0 bases, with 27 bases lying between them. Germline CDR1 SQVTM, CDR2 ANQGSEA. This CDR3 has 19 residues.

The rearrangement links TRBV18 to TRBJ2-3; D call uncertain. The germline V and J ends were trimmed by 10 bases and 3 bases, with 17 bases remaining between them. Germline loops: CDR1 KGHSH, CDR2 LQKENI. This CDR3 is built from 14 residues. The CDR3 DNA sequence: TGTGCCACCGAACCCGAGTTAAGGACAGATACGCAGTATTTT. Amino acid sequence: CATEPELRTDTQYF.

The V call is TRBV5-1, the J call TRBJ2-5; D is possibly TRBD1 or TRBD2 (5 bases each). The CDR3 is 15 amino acids. V gave up 0 bases and J gave up 2 bases, with 11 bases separating them. Germline assignment: CDR1 SGHRS and CDR2 YFSETQ. The CDR3 bases are TGCGCCAGCAGCTTGGCTTTTGAGGGGCAAGAGACCCAGTACTTC. It yields the protein CASSLAFEGQETQYF.

The CDR3: CASSLRRGGSNQPQHF. Here the CDR3 DNA reads TGTGCCAGCAGCCTACGACGGGGTGGGAGCAATCAGCCCCAGCATTTT. The V call is TRBV7-2, the J call TRBJ1-5; D is ambiguous. Germline CDR1 and CDR2: SGHTA and FQGNSA. The CDR3 consists of 16 residues. V lost 5 bases, J lost 1 base, and 15 bases lay in between. Variable domain in full (rest from reference TRBV7-2 and TRBJ1-5): GAGVSQSPSNKVTEKGKDVELRCDPISGHTALYWYRQSLGQGLEFLIYFQGNSAPDKSGLPSDRFSAERTGGSVSTLTIQRTQQEDSAVYLCASSLRRGGSNQPQHFGDGTRLSIL.

This chain connects TRBV7-2 to TRBJ1-5; D ambiguous. Germline assignment: CDR1 SGHTA and CDR2 FQGNSA. Trimming stripped 7 bases from V and 5 bases from J, with 12 bases between. The CDR3 runs to 13 residues. The CDR3 DNA follows: TGTGCCAGCACCTCGGTGAGGGATCAGCCCCAGCATTTT. Its protein product is CASTSVRDQPQHF.

The chain is built from TRBV6-5 and TRBJ2-7; TRBD2 is a possible D gene (5 bases). The CDR3 sequence is 13 residues long. V was clipped by 6 bases and J by 4 bases, with 13 bases between them. From germline, CDR1 is MNHEY and CDR2 SVGAGI. The CDR3 sequence is CASRAVGNYEQYF. The CDR3 coding sequence is TGTGCCAGCAGAGCGGTGGGGAATTACGAGCAGTACTTC.

This chain uses TRBV5-1 with TRBJ1-3; D gene uncertain. Germline CDR1 SGHRS, CDR2 YFSETQ. Trimming removed 4 bases at V and 0 bases at J, with 17 bases between. The CDR3 has 17 residues. The CDR3 spells CASSPDGSKNSGNTIYF. The DNA of the CDR3 is TGCGCCAGCAGCCCAGACGGGTCTAAGAACTCTGGAAACACCATATATTTT.

The genes are TRBV7-7 and TRBJ2-3, with D perhaps TRBD2 (6 bases). The CDR3 is made up of 15 amino acids. Trimming pared 1 base from V and 3 bases from J, leaving 11 bases between. The germline V gene has CDR1 SSHAT and CDR2 FNYEAQ (reference sequence). The CDR3 bases are TGTGCCAGCAGCTTAGGGGGGGTCGGGACAGATACGCAGTATTTT. As protein: CASSLGGVGTDTQYF.

This sequence joins TRBV4-1 and TRBJ2-5; 9 bases are a match to TRBD2. CDR1 MGHRA and CDR2 YSYEKL come from the germline V gene. J was trimmed by 5 bases and V by 0 bases; bases with no gene match: 7. CDR3 size: 16 residues. CDR3 region: CASSQDLSGGWETQYF. CDR3 nucleotides: TGCGCCAGCAGCCAAGATCTTAGCGGGGGCTGGGAGACCCAGTACTTC.

The V gene is TRBV11-2, the J gene TRBJ1-3; no reliable D call. CDR1 and CDR2 (germline): SGHAT, FQNNGV. The CDR3 spans 16 residues. Trimming shortened V by 5 bases and J by 0 bases, and 14 bases separated the two germline ends. The CDR3 sequence is CASSQVAVSSGNTIYF. The CDR3 DNA follows: TGTGCCAGCAGCCAAGTGGCAGTAAGCTCTGGAAACACCATATATTTT.

This clone was detected a few times. The chain couples TRBV27 to TRBJ1-5; D gene unclear. The CDR3 consists of 12 residues. The V and J ends lost 3 bases and 4 bases respectively, with 4 bases between them. Per germline, CDR1 MNHEY and CDR2 SMNVEV (reference sequence). CDR3 amino acids: CASSFLNQPQHF. Here the CDR3 DNA reads TGTGCCAGCAGTTTCCTAAATCAGCCCCAGCATTTT.

CDR3 nucleotide sequence: TGTGCCAGCAGCCCCGATGTTGACCGTCCGGATAATGGCTACACCTTC. Amino acid sequence: CASSPDVDRPDNGYTF. The gene calls are TRBV7-9 and TRBJ1-2; D gene uncertain. Per germline, CDR1 SEHNR and CDR2 FQNEAQ (reference sequence). The CDR3 sequence is 16 residues long. With 5 bases removed from V and 6 bases from J, the gap between germline ends came to 22 bases. The whole variable domain, filled in from reference TRBV7-9 and TRBJ1-2, reads DTGVSQNPRHKITKRGQNVTFRCDPISEHNRLYWYRQTLGQGPEFLTYFQNEAQLEKSRLLSDRFSAERPKGSFSTLEIQRTEQGDSAMYLCASSPDVDRPDNGYTFGSGTRLTVV.

The DNA of the CDR3 is TGTGCCAGCAGTCCGGGGCTCGAAAACATTCAGTACTTC. Amino acids: CASSPGLENIQYF. The J gene is TRBJ2-4, the V gene TRBV6-5; the D gene could be TRBD1 or TRBD2 (5 bases each). CDR1 and CDR2 (germline): MNHEY, SVGAGI. The CDR3 runs 13 residues. The V and J ends lost 5 bases and 5 bases respectively, with 10 bases between them.

V gene TRBV15 combines with J gene TRBJ1-2, with D maybe TRBD1 (6 bases). The CDR3 is made up of 15 amino acids. Between the trimmed V and J ends, which lost 1 base and 6 bases, there was a span of 15 bases. Per germline, CDR1 LNHNV and CDR2 YYDKDF (reference sequence). As DNA, the CDR3 is TGTGCCACCAGCAGAGTTACCAGACAGGCGGATGGCTACACCTTC. Amino acids: CATSRVTRQADGYTF.

The chain is built from TRBV2 and TRBJ1-3; perhaps TRBD1 as D (5 bases). V was pared by 6 bases and J by 1 base, with 10 bases between. Germline CDR1 and CDR2: SNHLY and FYNNEI. The CDR3 has 14 residues. The CDR3 coding sequence is TGTGCCAGCAGCGATCAGGGATCTGGAAACACCATATATTTT. Translating it yields CASSDQGSGNTIYF.

The rearrangement joins TRBV29-1 to TRBJ2-1; 13 nucleotides match TRBD2. Germline V CDR1 and CDR2: SQVTM, ANQGSEA. V dropped 4 bases and J dropped 5; count of bases not matched to a gene: 5. The CDR3 is made up of 15 amino acids. CDR3 residues: CSVARTSGGNNEQFF. The CDR3 bases are TGCAGCGTTGCTAGGACTAGCGGGGGTAACAATGAGCAGTTCTTC.

This clone was counted a few times. This chain links TRBV11-2 with TRBJ1-1; D is possibly TRBD1 (6 bases). V lost 5 bases and J 8 bases, leaving 15 bases between the germline ends. Germline-derived CDR1 and CDR2 are SGHAT and FQNNGV. The CDR3 extends over 13 amino acids. The CDR3 nucleotides read TGTGCCAGCAGCCCCTGGACAGATGCCGAAGCTTTCTTT. This sequence encodes CASSPWTDAEAFF.

The chain links TRBV15 to TRBJ1-2; D possibly corresponds to TRBD1 (5 bases). This CDR3 has 15 amino acids. The germline gives CDR1 LNHNV, CDR2 YYDKDF (reference sequence). V gave up 0 bases and J gave up 4 bases, with 12 bases separating them. CDR3 DNA sequence: TGTGCCACCAGCAGAGATTGGCAGGGTGCCTATGGCTACACCTTC. This sequence encodes CATSRDWQGAYGYTF.

The V call is TRBV4-3, the J call TRBJ2-3; D unclear. Trimming stripped 0 bases from V and 3 bases from J, with 10 bases between. Germline CDR1 and CDR2: LGHNA and YSLEER. This CDR3 contains 15 residues. The CDR3 here is CASSQDRIVTDTQYF. CDR3 coding DNA: TGCGCCAGCAGCCAAGATCGGATTGTAACAGATACGCAGTATTTT.

The chain uses TRBV5-4 and TRBJ2-1; D possibly corresponds to TRBD1 (5 bases). V was clipped by 5 bases and J by 7 bases, with 19 bases between them. This CDR3 has 15 amino acids. Germline V CDR1 and CDR2: SGHNT, YYREEE (reference sequence). DNA for the CDR3: TGTGCCAGCAGTAACCAGGGTGAGTCATGGAATGAGCAGTTCTTC. This gives the protein CASSNQGESWNEQFF.

The rearrangement uses TRBV28 and TRBJ2-4, with D tentatively TRBD1 (5 bases). Between the trimmed V and J ends, which lost 4 bases and 6 bases, there was a span of 7 bases. CDR1 is MDHEN, CDR2 SYDVKM, per germline. The CDR3 sequence is 12 residues long. The CDR3 sequence: CASSWGGNIQYF. The CDR3 nucleotides read TGTGCCAGCAGTTGGGGCGGAAACATTCAGTACTTC.

This clone was counted once. The gene calls are TRBV7-9 and TRBJ2-7; 7 nucleotides agree with TRBD2. This CDR3 comprises 13 residues. V was clipped by 3 bases and J by 6 bases; unmatched bases: 5. In germline, CDR1 is SEHNR, CDR2 FQNEAQ (reference sequence). The CDR3 loop reads CASSFGSGGEQYF. The DNA of the CDR3 is TGTGCCAGCAGCTTTGGATCGGGGGGCGAGCAGTACTTC.

The chain carries TRBV28 and TRBJ1-3; 7 nucleotides match TRBD1. This CDR3 is 16 amino acids long. CDR1 MDHEN and CDR2 SYDVKM come from the germline V gene. Losses at the gene ends were 3 bases for V and 0 bases for J; bases not matched to a gene: 5. The CDR3 coding sequence is TGTGCCAGCAGTTTGACAGGGCAGAGCTCTGGAAACACCATATATTTT. Residues: CASSLTGQSSGNTIYF.

The V gene is TRBV4-3, the J gene TRBJ1-1; TRBD1 matches at 9 bases. The CDR3 runs to 19 residues. The V gene end was trimmed by 0 bases and the J gene end by 8 bases; junction bases not matched to a gene: 19. Germline V gene data show CDR1 as LGHNA and CDR2 as YSLEER. The CDR3 DNA is TGCGCCAGCAGCCAAGAGTTTGTACAGGGGGCAAGGGGAGGGTTAGAAGCTTTCTTT. The encoded protein is CASSQEFVQGARGGLEAFF.

The chain links TRBV19 to TRBJ1-5; TRBD1 is a possible D gene (6 bases). Per germline, CDR1 LNHDA and CDR2 SQIVND (reference sequence). V was shortened by 4 bases and J by 0 bases, with 10 bases between the two germline ends. This CDR3 is 15 amino acids long. The CDR3 region has the DNA TGTGCCAGTAGTACCGGGACAATTAGCAATCAGCCCCAGCATTTT. As protein: CASSTGTISNQPQHF.

This chain links TRBV5-6 with TRBJ1-5; D might be TRBD1 (5 bases). Germline V gives CDR1 SGHDT, CDR2 YYEEEE. Trimming stripped 4 bases from V and 3 bases from J, with 11 bases between. This CDR3 spans 14 amino acids. The CDR3 nucleotides read TGTGCCAGCAGCGCCGGGACGTTCAATCAGCCCCAGCATTTT. This sequence encodes CASSAGTFNQPQHF.

Notes on this clone: In the same sample, other DNA sequences code for this CDR3. This rearrangement joins TRBV30 to TRBJ1-5; D may be TRBD1 (5 bases). The CDR3 extends over 13 amino acids. Germline loops: CDR1 GTSNPN, CDR2 SVGIG (reference sequence). The germline V and J ends were trimmed by 0 bases and 2 bases, with 5 bases remaining between them. The CDR3 loop is CAWSVGGNQPQHF. CDR3 coding DNA: TGTGCCTGGAGTGTGGGGGGCAATCAGCCCCAGCATTTT.

This clone appeared a few times. The chain carries TRBV10-3 and TRBJ1-6; 11 nucleotides match TRBD1. The CDR3 has 14 amino acids. Per germline, CDR1 ENHRY and CDR2 SYGVKD. V was clipped by 3 bases and J by 9 bases; unmatched bases: 1. CDR3 sequence (DNA): TGTGCCATCAGTGAAGGGACAGGGGGTTCACCCCTCCACTTT. This codes for CAISEGTGGSPLHF.